This T cell receptor (beta chain) stems from a study of OX40 agonist ivuxolimab in advanced cancers. A note on the overall study: Ivuxolimab was a fully human IgG2 agonistic monoclonal antibody targeting the costimulatory receptor OX40 (CD134). Intravenous ivuxolimab was administered to patients every 2 weeks at six dose levels: 0.01, 0.1, 0.3, 1.5, 3 and 10 mg/kg. Among the approximately 54 dose-escalation patients, some 20 had hepatocellular carcinoma, around 15 melanoma, 9 renal cell carcinoma and 9 head and neck cancer. The dose-escalation cohort was roughly 87% male with a mean age of about 65 years, ranging from roughly 23 to 90. Prior anti-PD-1, anti-PD-L1 or anti-CTLA-4 therapy was permitted, and approximately 40% of dose-escalation patients had received checkpoint inhibitors. Partial responses occurred in three dose-escalation patients: two with cutaneous melanoma and one with hepatocellular carcinoma. Peripheral TCRbeta sequencing aimed to test whether ivuxolimab altered TCR sequence diversity and caused clonal T-cell expansion. The paper covers the monotherapy dose-escalation part of the phase I ivuxolimab trial, which included N ≈ 50 patients.

Results and caveats for the whole study, not just this receptor: Which antigens the clonally expanded peripheral T cells were specific for was not determined. Low levels of normalized T-cell clonal expansion were also seen in some nonresponding patients. After ivuxolimab, more expanded clones were found on average in CD8+ T cells than in CD4+ T cells. At doses of 0.1 to 3.0 mg/kg, clonal expansion of both CD4+ and CD8+ T cells in blood was seen between baseline and week 6. In partial responders in the 0.1-3.0 mg/kg groups, normalized peripheral clonal expansion was found to be among the lowest, especially among CD8+ T cells.

Patients with a history of autoimmune disease or receiving systemic immunosuppression were excluded from the trial. Peripheral blood for TCR sequencing was collected from all dose cohorts at baseline, on cycle 4 day 1, and on cycle 7 day 1. The samples were drawn from a first-in-human, open-label, multicenter phase I dose-escalation trial of ivuxolimab. Adults with locally advanced or metastatic melanoma, renal cell, hepatocellular, or head and neck squamous cell carcinoma were enrolled in the trial. Before TCR sequencing, CD4+ T cells and CD8+ T cells were sorted from peripheral blood as separate populations. Notes on this clone: The target of this receptor is not known. The sample holds no much larger clone one base away, and base qualities are not on file.

For sequencing of the TCRbeta CDR3 region, genomic DNA was extracted from the sorted cells. The immunoSEQ Assay was used for sequencing of TCRbeta CDR3 regions. TCRdb carries this immuneACCESS record with in-frame sequences only. Its versions omit some clonotypes, under half of them owing to an unresolved V gene in the studies checked, with the rest unexplained. In all, the sample holds about 10,000 clones, and 70% to 80% of those were seen once. The ten top clones hold over 25% of the sample. Trimming costs V 3 bases and J 1 base, and their ends lie 12 bases apart. Inclusive of the bounding cysteine and phenylalanine, the CDR3 is 14 residues long. The DNA shown is the 42-base CDR3, in frame from base 1. CDR1 and CDR2 (SQVTM, ANQGSEA) derive from the germline V gene.

Recombination joined TRBV29-1 with TRBJ1-1, and the D gene may be TRBD1, 6 bases matching. Sequences were derived from CD4+ or CD8+ T cells sorted from blood, sampled in a trial of the OX40 agonist ivuxolimab. The sequence derives from an adult with an advanced solid tumor such as melanoma, head and neck, liver or kidney cancer. The nucleotide sequence reads TGCAGCGTTGAGTTAGGGGGTGAGAACACTGAAGCTTTCTTT. This translates into CSVELGGENTEAFF.